The next 9 T cell receptor beta chains were all read from a single sample in a study of shared clonotypes between healthy human individuals. Sequencing used immunoSEQ multiplex PCR; TCRdb keeps in-frame clones, though not all of them. The table has 650,000 to 750,000 clones, roughly 78% seen once. The sample comprised memory CD4+ T cells sorted from blood. The subset is: CD45RA-negative fraction. Source of these receptors: a woman aged 25 to 39 in good health.

This rearrangement joins TRBV12-5 to TRBJ2-5; TRBD2 aligns across 9 bases. The CDR3 spans 14 residues. CDR1 and CDR2 (germline): LGHNT, FRNRAP. V lost 7 bases to trimming and J lost 5 bases; unmatched junction nucleotides: 8. CDR3: CASAPGLASETQYF. DNA of the CDR3: TGTGCTAGTGCCCCGGGACTAGCAAGCGAGACCCAGTACTTC. The whole variable domain, remainder taken from reference TRBV12-5 and TRBJ2-5, is DARVTQTPRHKVTEMGQEVTMRCQPILGHNTVFWYRQTMMQGLELLAYFRNRAPLDDSGMPKDRFSAEMPDATLATLKIQPSEPRDSAVYFCASAPGLASETQYFGPGTRLLVL.

The chain recombines TRBV10-3 with TRBJ2-3, with TRBD2 matching 12 bases. Germline CDR1 is ENHRY and CDR2 is SYGVKD. CDR3 length equals 12 residues. DNA for the CDR3: TGTGCTGCTAGCGGGAGGGTGGATACGCAGTATTTT. It is translated as CAASGRVDTQYF.

The chain carries TRBV10-2 and TRBJ2-1; D gene ambiguous. The V and J ends lost 6 bases and 2 bases respectively, with 5 bases between them. Germline loops: CDR1 WSHSY, CDR2 SAAADI. The CDR3 extends over 12 amino acids. In DNA form, the CDR3 reads TGCGCCAGCAGATCTACCTACAATGAGCAGTTCTTC. Translating it yields CASRSTYNEQFF.

This clone was seen only once. The chain has TRBV30 and TRBJ2-7; TRBD1 matches 12 bases. The CDR3 totals 15 residues. CDR1 is GTSNPN and CDR2 is SVGIG in the germline V gene (reference sequence). V lost 3 bases and J lost 7; bases outside the gene matches: 10. The CDR3: CAWRGTGGRRREQYF. The CDR3 nucleotides are TGTGCCTGGAGAGGGACAGGGGGCCGTAGGAGGGAGCAGTACTTC.

The chain joins TRBV6-1 to TRBJ2-7; 9 nucleotides agree with TRBD2. V lost 5 bases to trimming and J lost 4 bases; unmatched junction nucleotides: 3. The CDR3 spans 13 residues. Germline V CDR1 and CDR2: MNHNS, SASEGT. The CDR3 here is CASSSLAGYEQYF. CDR3 coding DNA: TGTGCCAGCAGTAGCCTAGCGGGATACGAGCAGTACTTC.

The chain couples TRBV15 to TRBJ2-1; unclear D gene. Germline V gene sequence: CDR1 LNHNV, CDR2 YYDKDF (reference sequence). The CDR3 loop spans 15 amino acids. The V end was cut by 3 bases, the J end by 0 bases, with 9 bases between. The CDR3 region is CATSSRTSSYNEQFF. Written as DNA, the CDR3 is TGTGCCACCAGCAGCAGGACCAGCTCCTACAATGAGCAGTTCTTC.

This chain connects TRBV15 to TRBJ1-1; perhaps TRBD1 as D (6 bases). The CDR3 is 14 residues long. V was trimmed by 0 bases and J by 8 bases, leaving 13 bases between them. Germline V gene data show CDR1 as LNHNV and CDR2 as YYDKDF (reference sequence). The chain's CDR3 is CATSRDKMGHEAFF. In nucleotides, the CDR3 is TGTGCCACCAGCAGAGATAAGATGGGACACGAAGCTTTCTTT.

The chain combines TRBV23-1 with TRBJ1-4; no definite D call. TRBV23-1 is an open reading frame whose function is uncertain. The CDR3 runs to 15 residues. V was pared by 4 bases and J by 4 bases, with 13 bases between. CDR3 nucleotides: TGCGCCAGCAGTCTAGGACGGCGAGATAATGAAAAACTGTTTTTT. This gives the protein CASSLGRRDNEKLFF.

The V call is TRBV7-3, the J call TRBJ2-1; TRBD2 aligns across 7 bases. CDR1 is SGHTA and CDR2 is FQGTGA in the germline V gene. The junction had 5 bases not matched to a gene; V was cut back by 2 bases and J by 10 bases. This CDR3 comprises 13 residues. For the CDR3, the DNA is TGTGCCAGCAGCTTAGAGGCTAGCGGAGAGCAGTTCTTC. Protein product: CASSLEASGEQFF.